Each of the 32 T cell receptor beta chains below was sequenced from the same sample in a study of blood T cells in healthy people across ages. Through a sample-barcoded 5' primer and a J-beta primer mix, a second PCR was run for roughly 6 to 12 cycles. TCRdb passed the 5' RACE reads through MiXCR, listing each CDR3 protein once. The sample consists of about 1 million distinct CDR3 sequences, less than 50% of them appearing once. Sequencing used blood. These receptors all stem from a woman aged 55 to 70 in good health.

This clonotype came up a few times. DNA of the CDR3: TGTGCCAGCAGAAAACAGGGACAGGGAAGCGGCTACACCTTC. This codes for CASRKQGQGSGYTF. The chain carries TRBV25-1 and TRBJ1-2, with 9 bases identical to TRBD1. The CDR3 has 14 residues. Germline CDR1 reads MGHDK; CDR2 reads SYGVNS. J lost 8 bases, V lost 6 bases, and 10 bases had no gene match.

Worth noting for this clonotype: Sequence at one end of the junction differs from germline and may be a read error. The gene calls are TRBV4-1 and TRBJ1-1, with D uncertain. Germline CDR1 MGHRA, CDR2 YSYEKL. This CDR3 is built from 13 residues. Here the CDR3 reads CVSSLGESTEAFF. The DNA for the CDR3 is TGCGTCAGCAGCCTCGGTGAAAGCACTGAAGCTTTCTTT.

The chain links TRBV20-1 to TRBJ2-1; 8 bases fit TRBD2. The V segment lost 3 bases and the J segment 6 bases; nucleotides outside the gene matches: 10. This CDR3 comprises 15 residues. The germline V gene has CDR1 DFQATT and CDR2 SNEGSKA (reference sequence). The CDR3 DNA reads TGCAGTGCTAGGGGCGGGACTAGACCCCTCAATGAGCAGTTCTTC. Translation: CSARGGTRPLNEQFF.

The chain carries TRBV5-6 and TRBJ2-5, with TRBD2 identical over 7 bases. Germline V lookup: CDR1 SGHDT, CDR2 YYEEEE. Trimming took 4 bases from V and 1 from J; bases not matched to a gene: 7. This CDR3 is 15 amino acids long. The CDR3 DNA sequence: TGTGCCAGCAGCGGACTAGGTTTGGTCCAAGAGACCCAGTACTTC. This sequence encodes CASSGLGLVQETQYF.

The sample holds many counts of this clonotype. The chain recombines TRBV7-9 with TRBJ2-7; D remains unclear. Trimming stripped 5 bases from V and 0 bases from J, with 2 bases between. The CDR3 length is 11 residues. Germline loops: CDR1 SEHNR, CDR2 FQNEAQ (reference sequence). This chain's CDR3 is CASSPSYEQYF. The DNA for the CDR3 is TGTGCCAGCAGCCCCTCCTACGAGCAGTACTTC.

This clonotype was observed a few times. The chain is built from TRBV14 and TRBJ2-2; D is unclear. CDR1 and CDR2 (germline): SGHDN, FVKESK. V dropped 6 bases and J dropped 1 base, with 6 bases sitting between them. CDR3 length: 13 residues. In DNA, the CDR3 is TGTGCCAGCAGAGTGCAGAACACCGGGGAGCTGTTTTTT. Protein product: CASRVQNTGELFF. Together with reference TRBV14 and TRBJ2-2, the CDR3 gives the full variable domain: EAGVTQFPSHSVIEKGQTVTLRCDPISGHDNLYWYRRVMGKEIKFLLHFVKESKQDESGMPNNRFLAERTGGTYSTLKVQPAELEDSGVYFCASRVQNTGELFFGEGSRLTVL.

The chain has TRBV7-8 and TRBJ1-5; 10 bases line up with TRBD1. Germline-derived CDR1 and CDR2 are SGHVS and FQNEAQ. The junction had 4 bases not matched to a gene; V was cut back by 1 base and J by 7 bases. The CDR3 has 15 amino acids. This CDR3 is CASSLVGTGAQPQHF. CDR3 bases: TGTGCCAGCAGCTTAGTCGGGACAGGGGCCCAGCCCCAGCATTTT. The complete variable domain, with remaining parts taken from reference TRBV7-8 and TRBJ1-5, reads GAGVSQSPRYKVAKRGQDVALRCDPISGHVSLFWYQQALGQGPEFLTYFQNEAQLDKSGLPSDRFFAERPEGSVSTLKIQRTQQEDSAVYLCASSLVGTGAQPQHFGDGTRLSIL.

The gene calls are TRBV14 and TRBJ2-1; D gene uncertain. Trimming pared 0 bases from V and 7 bases from J, leaving 10 bases between. From germline, CDR1 is SGHDN and CDR2 FVKESK. The CDR3 extends over 14 amino acids. This CDR3 reads CASSQDGPRNEQFF. CDR3 DNA: TGTGCCAGCAGCCAAGATGGCCCCAGGAATGAGCAGTTCTTC.

This rearrangement joins TRBV7-9 to TRBJ1-3; no definite D call. The CDR3 extends over 16 amino acids. Germline-derived CDR1 and CDR2 are SEHNR and FQNEAQ (reference sequence). Deletions cut 0 bases from V and 0 bases from J, with 9 bases between. In DNA, the CDR3 is TGTGCCAGCAGCTTAGCGGTCCAGTCCTCTGGAAACACCATATATTTT. Translated: CASSLAVQSSGNTIYF. The full variable domain, with the rest looked up from reference TRBV7-9 and TRBJ1-3, is DTGVSQNPRHKITKRGQNVTFRCDPISEHNRLYWYRQTLGQGPEFLTYFQNEAQLEKSRLLSDRFSAERPKGSFSTLEIQRTEQGDSAMYLCASSLAVQSSGNTIYFGEGSWLTVV.

V gene TRBV10-3 combines with J gene TRBJ2-7; possibly TRBD2 for D (6 bases). V was shortened by 3 bases and J by 4 bases, with 16 bases between the two germline ends. The CDR3 is made up of 15 amino acids. Per the germline V gene, CDR1 is ENHRY and CDR2 is SYGVKD. The CDR3 region is CAISERLVGEYEQYF. The CDR3 bases are TGTGCCATCAGTGAAAGACTAGTGGGAGAATACGAGCAGTACTTC.

V is TRBV27 and J is TRBJ2-7; D perhaps matches TRBD2 (5 bases). Germline CDR1 and CDR2: MNHEY and SMNVEV (reference sequence). The germline V and J ends were trimmed by 2 bases and 2 bases, with 10 bases remaining between them. The CDR3 covers 14 residues. CDR3 sequence reads: CASSLRGNPYEQYF. In DNA form, the CDR3 reads TGTGCCAGCAGTTTAAGAGGGAACCCCTACGAGCAGTACTTC.

This clonotype was counted only a few times. The chain uses TRBV28 and TRBJ2-7; 8 nucleotides agree with TRBD2. CDR1 and CDR2 (germline): MDHEN, SYDVKM. The CDR3 runs 13 residues. V trimming: 6 bases; J trimming: 3 bases; junction bases outside the gene matches: 4. CDR3 amino acids: CASRGAGDYEQYF. The CDR3, as DNA: TGTGCCAGCAGAGGAGCGGGAGACTACGAGCAGTACTTC.

In its sample, this clonotype was seen many times. V gene TRBV6-6 combines with J gene TRBJ2-1; D unresolved. Germline CDR1 MNHNY, CDR2 SVGAGI (reference sequence). V lost 0 bases, J lost 3 bases, and 0 bases lay in between. This CDR3 is 12 amino acids long. The CDR3 spells CASSYSYNEQFF. The CDR3 nucleotides are TGTGCCAGCAGTTACTCCTACAATGAGCAGTTCTTC.

The chain employs TRBV27 and TRBJ1-2; the match to TRBD1 covers 10 bases. V dropped 5 bases and J dropped 2; count of bases not matched to a gene: 5. CDR1 and CDR2 (germline): MNHEY, SMNVEV (reference sequence). This CDR3 spans 15 amino acids. As DNA, the CDR3 is TGTGCCAGCAGTACCCGGGACAGGGGAAACTATGGCTACACCTTC. Amino acids: CASSTRDRGNYGYTF.

This chain connects TRBV6-6 to TRBJ1-4; 7 bases are shared with TRBD1. Looked up from germline, CDR1 is MNHNY and CDR2 is SVGAGI (reference sequence). V shed 2 bases, J shed 7 bases, and the junction held 4 bases outside the gene matches. The CDR3 covers 14 residues. The CDR3, as DNA: TGTGCCAGCAGTTACGAGGGGGCATCTGAAAAACTGTTTTTT. Translation gives CASSYEGASEKLFF.

V gene TRBV25-1 combines with J gene TRBJ1-2; maybe TRBD1 (6 bases). V was shortened by 2 bases and J by 5 bases, with 12 bases between the two germline ends. The CDR3 is 14 amino acids. The germline V gene has CDR1 MGHDK and CDR2 SYGVNS. This CDR3 reads CASSEDGTPYGYTF. The CDR3 DNA reads as TGTGCCAGCAGTGAAGACGGGACACCATATGGCTACACCTTC.

This clonotype was recorded only once. The chain employs TRBV6-5 and TRBJ2-3, with 8 bases fitting TRBD2. The CDR3 length is 18 residues. Per the germline V gene, CDR1 is MNHEY and CDR2 is SVGAGI. With 2 bases clipped from V and 2 bases from J, the junction kept 12 bases outside the gene matches. This CDR3 reads CASSYISSTGGVTDTQYF. Written as DNA, the CDR3 is TGTGCCAGCAGTTACATAAGCTCCACGGGGGGGGTCACAGATACGCAGTATTTT.

This clonotype has a handful of counts. The V call is TRBV5-5, the J call TRBJ2-1, with TRBD1 matching 9 bases. The CDR3 contains 12 residues. Germline CDR1 SGHKS, CDR2 YYEKEE (reference sequence). The ends lost 4 bases at V and 9 bases at J; junction bases unmatched: 2. The CDR3 region is CASSLGQGEQFF. CDR3 DNA sequence: TGTGCCAGCAGCCTGGGACAGGGTGAGCAGTTCTTC.

This clonotype was picked up a small number of times. This sequence joins TRBV20-1 and TRBJ2-7; D may be TRBD1 (6 bases). Trimming removed 0 bases at V and 2 bases at J, with 11 bases between. The CDR3 contains 14 residues. CDR1 is DFQATT, CDR2 SNEGSKA, per germline (reference sequence). The CDR3, as DNA: TGCAGTGCTAGAGAGGGGGCGAACCCCTACGAGCAGTACTTC. Translating gives CSAREGANPYEQYF.

Comment on this clonotype: The junction differs from germline at one of its ends, possibly a read error. The chain employs TRBV5-6 and TRBJ2-5, with 8 bases that match TRBD1. CDR1 is SGHDT, CDR2 YYEEEE, per germline. There are 14 residues in the CDR3. CDR3 nucleotides: TGTGCCACCCTCGGACAGGGCAAACAAGAGGCCCAGTACTTC. Its translation: CATLGQGKQEAQYF.

The V and J genes are TRBV12-3 or TRBV12-4 and TRBJ2-7; D is ambiguous. The CDR3 consists of 13 residues. The germline V and J ends were trimmed by 9 bases and 5 bases, with 17 bases remaining between them. CDR3: CASSAAPADEQYF. Written as DNA, the CDR3 is TGTGCCAGTTCGGCTGCTCCTGCGGACGAGCAGTACTTC.

This clonotype was seen only a few times. The chain carries TRBV6-1 and TRBJ2-1; 15 positions agree with TRBD2. V dropped 5 bases and J dropped 4; count of bases not matched to a gene: 9. The CDR3 consists of 18 residues. Germline-derived CDR1 and CDR2 are MNHNS and SASEGT. For the CDR3, the DNA is TGTGCCAGCAGTCCAGGACTAGCGGGAGGGCCTAAATACAATGAGCAGTTCTTC. Its protein product is CASSPGLAGGPKYNEQFF.

J is TRBJ2-1 and V is TRBV5-1; tentatively, D is TRBD1 or TRBD2 (6 bases each). This CDR3 has 15 residues. Per germline, CDR1 SGHRS and CDR2 YFSETQ. V lost 4 bases and J 8 bases, leaving 19 bases between the germline ends. DNA for the CDR3: TGCGCCAGCAGCCTGGGGGGCCTAGGGATGGATGAGCAGTTCTTC. The encoded protein is CASSLGGLGMDEQFF.

The chain links TRBV20-1 to TRBJ2-1, with TRBD2 matching over 7 bases. V shed 4 bases, J shed 0 bases, and the junction held 6 bases outside the gene matches. The germline CDR1 and CDR2 sequences are DFQATT and SNEGSKA (reference sequence). This CDR3 is built from 15 residues. This CDR3 reads CSAKAGDRSYNEQFF. CDR3 DNA sequence: TGCAGTGCTAAGGCGGGAGACCGCTCCTACAATGAGCAGTTCTTC.

The rearrangement uses TRBV6-5 and TRBJ1-6; TRBD1 matches at 7 bases. The CDR3 loop spans 15 amino acids. V dropped 6 bases and J dropped 5; count of bases not matched to a gene: 7. The germline gives CDR1 MNHEY, CDR2 SVGAGI. The CDR3 nucleotides read TGTGCCAGCAGACTCCGGGACAGTGATAATTCACCCCTCCACTTT. Translated, it gives CASRLRDSDNSPLHF.

This clonotype came up a few times. The V and J genes are TRBV29-1 and TRBJ2-5; 7 nucleotides match TRBD1. There are 15 residues in the CDR3. Looked up from germline, CDR1 is SQVTM and CDR2 is ANQGSEA. With V trimmed by 1 base and J by 7 bases, 12 bases remained unmatched. The CDR3: CSVEGLGQGVGTQYF. The CDR3 DNA sequence: TGCAGCGTTGAAGGGTTGGGGCAGGGGGTCGGGACCCAGTACTTC. The full variable domain, in which reference TRBV29-1 and TRBJ2-5 provide the parts outside the CDR3, is SAVISQKPSRDICQRGTSLTIQCQVDSQVTMMFWYRQQPGQSLTLIATANQGSEATYESGFVIDKFPISRPNLTFSTLTVSNMSPEDSSIYLCSVEGLGQGVGTQYFGPGTRLLVL.

The chain is built from TRBV4-3 and TRBJ2-1, with D perhaps assigned TRBD1 or TRBD2 (5 bases each). The CDR3 is 16 residues long. V was shortened by 1 base and J by 8 bases, with 18 bases between the two germline ends. From germline, CDR1 is LGHNA and CDR2 YSLEER. CDR3 sequence: CASSQAGSSQGHEQFF. CDR3 nucleotide sequence: TGCGCCAGCAGCCAAGCAGGCTCCTCGCAGGGACATGAGCAGTTCTTC.

This clonotype was counted once. The chain recombines TRBV6-5 with TRBJ2-1; D might be TRBD2 (5 bases). Germline V CDR1 and CDR2: MNHEY, SVGAGI. This CDR3 contains 14 residues. Deletions cut 0 bases from V and 5 bases from J, with 8 bases between. The CDR3 loop reads CASSYSGAHNEQFF. CDR3 nucleotide sequence: TGTGCCAGCAGTTACTCGGGAGCCCACAATGAGCAGTTCTTC.

This clonotype was detected ten times or more. The rearrangement links TRBV15 to TRBJ2-7; D gene unclear. V was pared by 4 bases and J by 4 bases, with 11 bases between. The CDR3 has 13 amino acids. Germline V gene sequence: CDR1 LNHNV, CDR2 YYDKDF (reference sequence). The CDR3 spells CATSITSYYEQYF. CDR3 DNA: TGTGCCACCAGCATAACCTCTTATTACGAGCAGTACTTC.

CDR3 residues: CSARLGTGGSEQFF. As DNA, the CDR3 is TGCAGTGCTAGGCTGGGGACAGGGGGAAGTGAGCAGTTCTTC. This rearrangement joins TRBV20-1 to TRBJ2-1, with TRBD1 matching over 11 bases. This CDR3 comprises 14 residues. Germline V lookup: CDR1 DFQATT, CDR2 SNEGSKA (reference sequence). V lost 3 bases to trimming and J lost 9 bases; unmatched junction nucleotides: 7.

V and J are TRBV2 and TRBJ2-7; 12 bases match TRBD2. V was clipped by 7 bases and J by 0 bases; unmatched bases: 7. The CDR3 spans 16 residues. Germline CDR1 reads SNHLY; CDR2 reads FYNNEI. DNA of the CDR3: TGTGCCAGCAACCAAAGGACTAGCGGGAACTCCTACGAGCAGTACTTC. Translation: CASNQRTSGNSYEQYF.

The CDR3 bases are TGTGCCAGCAGCCCCTCTACGAAGGGTGAGCAGTTCTTC. Protein product: CASSPSTKGEQFF. The chain joins TRBV14 to TRBJ2-1; D gene ambiguous. Trimming took 4 bases from V and 9 from J, leaving 13 bases between them. The CDR3 length is 13 residues. Germline V lookup: CDR1 SGHDN, CDR2 FVKESK.